This paragraph covers one T cell receptor (beta chain) sequence. Compared with germline, one end of the junction differs, possibly owing to a read error. The CDR3 contains 14 residues. The time point denotes: before trial treatment. This record belongs to a study of low-dose radiotherapy and immunotherapy resistance in tumors. Study details: Cohort 1 was treated with 0.5 Gy per fraction at 2-week intervals, amounting to 6.5 Gy overall. It was every two weeks, one day before radiation and immunotherapy, that intravenous cyclophosphamide 200 mg/m2 was given.

TRAV- and TRBV-specific primers were used for first-strand cDNA, which covered alpha and beta chains. Over roughly 19 PCR cycles, TCRs were amplified from a constant-region primer and V-primer adapter. The authors amplified isolated mRNA by in vitro transcription. Via MiXCR, TCRdb re-called the reads, giving one row per CDR3 protein. In the table there are over 55,000 distinct CDR3 sequences, roughly 30% of which are singletons. J is TRBJ2-3 and V is TRBV5-3, with TRBD2 as a possible D gene (5 bases). TRBV5-3 is known as an ORF, though its function is uncertain. The receptor comes from a female donor with ovarian cancer. The source was PBMCs, collected before treatment. The DNA for the CDR3 is TGTGCCAGCAGCTTGGCCCGGGATTCAGATACGCAGTATTTT. Translated: CASSLARDSDTQYF.